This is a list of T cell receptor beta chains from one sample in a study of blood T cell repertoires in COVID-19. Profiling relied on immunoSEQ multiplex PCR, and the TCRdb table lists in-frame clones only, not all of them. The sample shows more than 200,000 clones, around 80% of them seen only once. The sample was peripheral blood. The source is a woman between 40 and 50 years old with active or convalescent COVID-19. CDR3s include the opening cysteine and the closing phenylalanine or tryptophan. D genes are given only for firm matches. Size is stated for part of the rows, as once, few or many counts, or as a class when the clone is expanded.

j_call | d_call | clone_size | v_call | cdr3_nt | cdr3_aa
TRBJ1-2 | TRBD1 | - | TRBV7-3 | TGTGCCAGCAGCTCCCGGACAGGGGCAGGCTACACCTTC | CASSSRTGAGYTF
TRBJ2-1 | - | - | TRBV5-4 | TGTGCCAGCAGCTTGGGGGCAGGGGTGGATGAGCAGTTCTTC | CASSLGAGVDEQFF
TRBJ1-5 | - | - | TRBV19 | TGTGCCAGTAGCCAGCAAGGGGCGAGTCAGCCCCAGCATTTT | CASSQQGASQPQHF
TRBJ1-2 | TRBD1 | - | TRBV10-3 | TGTGCCATCAGTGAGACAGGGGGGGATGATGGCTACACCTTC | CAISETGGDDGYTF
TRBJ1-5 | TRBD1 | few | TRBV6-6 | TGTGCCAGCAGCCCCGACAGGGGGCTGAAACAGCCCCAGCATTTT | CASSPDRGLKQPQHF
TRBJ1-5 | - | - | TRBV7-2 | TGTGCCAGCAGCTTACGGATGACAGGAGATAGCAATCAGCCCCAGCATTTT | CASSLRMTGDSNQPQHF
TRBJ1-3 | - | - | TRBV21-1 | TGTGCCAGCAGCAAAGCGGAACAGGCCGCTGGAAACACCATATATTTT | CASSKAEQAAGNTIYF
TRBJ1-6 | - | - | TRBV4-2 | TGTGCCAGCAGCCAACCGCTGACGTGGACTAATCCTGTACCCCTCCACTTT | CASSQPLTWTNPVPLHF
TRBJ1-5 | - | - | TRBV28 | TGTGCCAGCAGTTTCCCAGGGGCCAACAATCAGCCCCAGCATTTT | CASSFPGANNQPQHF
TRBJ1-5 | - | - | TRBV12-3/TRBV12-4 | TGTGCCAGCAGCTTGTCCCTCAATCAGCCCCAGCATTTT | CASSLSLNQPQHF
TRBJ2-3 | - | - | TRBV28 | TGTGCCAGCTCTCTCACGGGAGACACAGATACGCAGTATTTT | CASSLTGDTDTQYF
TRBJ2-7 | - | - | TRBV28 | TGTGCCAGCAGGCCCGGAGGGGGGGCCTCCGCCGAGCAGTACTTC | CASRPGGGASAEQYF
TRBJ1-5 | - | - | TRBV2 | TGTGCCAGCAAGGGGAGCAATCAGCCCCAGCATTTT | CASKGSNQPQHF
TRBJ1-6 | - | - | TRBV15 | TGTGCCACCAGCAGGTACCTGACAATCAATTCACCCCTCCACTTT | CATSRYLTINSPLHF
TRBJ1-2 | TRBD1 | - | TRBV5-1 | TGCGCCAGCAGCCCTCTGGACAGGGACTATGGCTACACCTTC | CASSPLDRDYGYTF
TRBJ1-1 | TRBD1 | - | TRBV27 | TGTGCCAGCAGTCCCCGGCACAGGGGATTCGCTGAAGCTTTCTTT | CASSPRHRGFAEAFF
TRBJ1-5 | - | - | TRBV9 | TGTGCCAGCAGCGTCGGGGAGAATCAGCCCCAGCATTTT | CASSVGENQPQHF
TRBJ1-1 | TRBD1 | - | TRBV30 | TGTGCCTGGAGCGACAGGGACACTGAAGCTTTCTTT | CAWSDRDTEAFF
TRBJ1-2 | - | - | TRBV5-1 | TGCGCCAGCAGCTTGGCCGACGGGGGTACCTATGGCTACACCTTC | CASSLADGGTYGYTF
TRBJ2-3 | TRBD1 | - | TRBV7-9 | TGTGCCAGCACCACGGGACAGGAAAGCAGGGATACGCAGTATTTT | CASTTGQESRDTQYF
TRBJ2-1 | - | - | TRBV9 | TGTGCCAGCAGCGGGGACTGGAGCAATGAGCAGTTCTTC | CASSGDWSNEQFF
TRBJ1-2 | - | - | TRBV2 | TGTGCCTTAGCGGGAGGCTACACCTTC | CALAGGYTF
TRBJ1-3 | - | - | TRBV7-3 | TGTGCCAGCAGCTTGGGCGTAGGAAACACCATATATTTT | CASSLGVGNTIYF
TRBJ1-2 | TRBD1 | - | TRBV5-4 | TGTGCCAGCACGCGGCCCCTTGGACAGGGAAACTATGGCTACACCTTC | CASTRPLGQGNYGYTF
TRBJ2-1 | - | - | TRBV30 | TGTGCCTGGACAGGGCAGGAGACCTCCTACAATGAGCAGTTCTTC | CAWTGQETSYNEQFF
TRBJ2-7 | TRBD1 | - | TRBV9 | TGTGCCAGCAGCGTTACAGGGGTTGGCGAGCAGTACTTC | CASSVTGVGEQYF
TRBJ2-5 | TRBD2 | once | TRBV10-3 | TGTGCCATCAGCCTAGCCCCCGGGGGGGAGACCCAGTACTTC | CAISLAPGGETQYF
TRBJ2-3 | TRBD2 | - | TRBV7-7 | TGTGCCAGCAGCTTGGGACTAGAAAGCACAGATACGCAGTATTTT | CASSLGLESTDTQYF
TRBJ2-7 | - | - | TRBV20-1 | TGCAGTGCTAGTAAGGGGGACGAGCAGTACTTC | CSASKGDEQYF
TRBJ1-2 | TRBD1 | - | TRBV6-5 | TGTGCCAGCAGTTACTCGACCGGGACAGGGAATGGCTACACCTTC | CASSYSTGTGNGYTF
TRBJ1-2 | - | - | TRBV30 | TGTGCCTGGACATTCAGGGGATTAGACTATGGCTACACCTTC | CAWTFRGLDYGYTF
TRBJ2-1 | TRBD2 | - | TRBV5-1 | TGCGCCAGCAGCGAAGGGGACTATAGGGGCAATGAGCAGTTCTTC | CASSEGDYRGNEQFF
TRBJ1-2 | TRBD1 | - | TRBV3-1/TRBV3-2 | TGTGCCAGCAGCCTTGGGACAGGGGGCCGCTATGGCTACACCTTC | CASSLGTGGRYGYTF
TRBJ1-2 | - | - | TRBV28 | TGTGCCAGCAGTTTATTCCACCAGCGGGGTGGCTACACCTTC | CASSLFHQRGGYTF
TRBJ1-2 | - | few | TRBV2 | TGTGCCAGCAGTCGCTCAGGGGCCAACTATGGCTACACCTTC | CASSRSGANYGYTF
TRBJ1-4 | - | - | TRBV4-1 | TGCGCCAGCAGCCCGGGGGTGGGAGCAACTAATGAAAAACTGTTTTTT | CASSPGVGATNEKLFF
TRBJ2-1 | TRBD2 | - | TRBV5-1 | TGCGCCAGCAGCCCGGGGAGGGTCGACAATGAGCAGTTCTTC | CASSPGRVDNEQFF
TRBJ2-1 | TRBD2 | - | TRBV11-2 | TGTGCCAGCAGCTTAGAACGAACTAGCGGGGGGGTCGGCGCGAATGAGCAGTTCTTC | CASSLERTSGGVGANEQFF
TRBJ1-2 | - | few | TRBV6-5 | TGTGCCCCAATGCGAACTGAACTATTCTTC | CAPMRTELFF
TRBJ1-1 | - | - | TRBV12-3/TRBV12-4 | TGTGCCAGCAGTTTAGAGAGGCAGGGCGAAGCTTTCTTT | CASSLERQGEAFF